What follows is one T cell receptor (beta chain) and its context. This clonotype was seen a few times. Its antigen has not been determined. Base-call qualities are not available, and no considerably larger clone is one nucleotide away. This record comes from a study of human T cells and chemical hapten exposure (dated by TCRdb to 2020 to 2022). In the study overall: For sensitization, 2% DPC in acetone was applied to a 2 cm by 2 cm area of upper inner arm skin. Weekly therapeutic DPC doses were additionally applied to the scalp of patients throughout the roughly 24-week study period. Patch testing was performed on the upper back with Finn chambers containing 0.01% DPC, and the patch tests were scored after 6 days according to International Contact Dermatitis Research Group standards. Most of the patients in the cohort were female, and the cohort covered alopecia areata with under or over 50% scalp involvement, alopecia totalis and alopecia universalis. Libraries were pooled for sequencing, and per-sample TCR yields varied mainly because of small differences in library volumes within the pool. The study tracked peripheral blood TCR repertoire changes in vivo during primary and secondary sensitization to the hapten diphenylcyclopropenone (DPC) in alopecia patients. Blood was sampled from patients pre-sensitization (week 0) and at 2, 6 and about 24 weeks after DPC sensitization. About 29 alopecia patients gave blood for TCR sequencing at one to four time points (pre-sensitization, 2, 6 and 24 weeks). What the authors observed across the whole study: Patch test score correlated positively with the number of PT1 expanded TCRs, reaching significance at thresholds 8, 16 and 32 but not at 4. Alopecia, a presumed autoimmune disease, was present in all patients, so the immune response of the patients might differ from that of healthy individuals. Compared with pre-sensitization or healthy control sets, expanded TCRs formed significantly more large CDR3 similarity clusters, which is consistent with antigen-driven responses. Repeated subsampling changed both the strength of the expansion versus patch-test correlation and the threshold at which that correlation became significant. DPC sensitization did not change how many TCRs were above 1 in 1000 frequency, and no evidence was found of alterations in global repertoire structure.

The library was produced with RACE. Instrument on record: NextSeq 500. Library preparation attached unique molecular identifiers to individual cDNA molecules for quantitative, reproducible TCR counting. Each blood RNA sample was used to sequence both TCR alpha and TCR beta chains. Under the source paper's analysis protocol: Samples had a median of roughly 100,000 TCRs, with a range from about 23,224 to 750,000. The Decombinator software suite was used to annotate V, J and CDR3 in the TCR reads. To make PS versus PT1 abundance plots, every sample was subsampled to the same number of TCRs (28,000). Expanded TCRs were defined as absent before sensitization and observed at least eight times at the 2-week time point. TCRdb reprocessed the public reads (quality trimming at Q25 with fastp, clone calling with MiXCR) and kept in-frame beta chains. Records with the same CDR3 protein are collapsed into one entry carrying the most frequent genes and DNA. In this record, the V and J calls reflect TCRdb's handling and not the investigators' own analysis. Recorded for this sample are approximately 52,000 distinct CDR3 sequences; about a tenth of them occurred a single time. The ten top clones hold around 14% of the sample.

The sample's time point, from its label and the paper: pre-sensitization, week 0. The treatment or condition label for this specimen denotes: therapeutic diphenylcyclopropenone sensitization with weekly scalp DPC. Blood at each patch-test visit was drawn before the patch test was applied. Patients were considered eligible if aged 18 to 70, diagnosed with alopecia and deemed suitable for DPC therapy, and patients were excluded if pregnant. Unfractionated whole blood was collected in Tempus Blood RNA tubes, and total RNA was extracted from that blood. Taken from cysteine to phenylalanine, the CDR3 has 17 residues. Just CDR3 DNA is preserved here, 51 bases in frame from base 1. The junction shows trimming of 3 bases on V and 0 bases on J, plus 17 bases between the germline ends.

The TCR was taken from a woman between 40 and 50 years old with alopecia areata. Some clones in this sample may be carry-over from other donors' samples. The sequence joins TRBV12-3 or TRBV12-4 to TRBJ2-5; the D gene identity is not certain. The input for sequencing was whole blood, taken in connection with sensitization to the hapten diphenylcyclopropenone (DPC). The DNA sequence is as follows: TGTGCCAGCAGTTTGAACTTACCTTTTATATACCAAGAGACCCAGTACTTC. This codes for CASSLNLPFIYQETQYF.